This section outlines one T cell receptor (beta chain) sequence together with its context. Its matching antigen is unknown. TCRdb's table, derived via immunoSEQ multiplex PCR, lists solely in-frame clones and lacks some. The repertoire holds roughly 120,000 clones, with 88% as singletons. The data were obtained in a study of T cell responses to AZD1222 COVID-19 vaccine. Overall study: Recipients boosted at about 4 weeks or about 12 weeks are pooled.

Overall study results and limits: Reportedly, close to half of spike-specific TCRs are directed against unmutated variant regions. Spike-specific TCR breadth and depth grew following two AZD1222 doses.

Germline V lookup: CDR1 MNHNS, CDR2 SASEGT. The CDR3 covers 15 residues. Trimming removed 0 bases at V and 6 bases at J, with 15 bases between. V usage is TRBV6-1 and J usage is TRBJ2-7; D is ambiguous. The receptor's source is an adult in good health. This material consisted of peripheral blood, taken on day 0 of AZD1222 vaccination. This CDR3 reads CASSEAGPLLGEQYF. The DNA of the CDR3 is TGTGCCAGCAGTGAAGCAGGTCCCCTTCTGGGCGAGCAGTACTTC.